What follows is one T cell receptor (beta chain) and its context. The antigen remains unidentified. The length of the CDR3 is 14 residues. Per the germline V gene, CDR1 is SGHVS and CDR2 is FNYEAQ. Trimming cost V 5 bases and J 4 bases; bases outside gene matches: 6. This sample is drawn from a study of cytomegalovirus exposure and HLA in healthy donors. General study findings and limits: TCR beta V segments were, for the most part, productive about 87% or about 30% of the time in an earlier analysis. Exclusion as indistinguishable affected some V segments, including TRBV6-2 and TRBV6-3.

Use of 60 Vbeta and 13 Jbeta primers characterized the PCR. The method was immunoSEQ multiplex PCR; TCRdb's version includes in-frame clones alone and lacks a portion of them. There are 210,000 or so clones in the sample; over 80% occur only once, and roughly 10% lies in the top ten. The rearrangement links TRBV7-6 to TRBJ2-5; 8 bases are a match to TRBD2. The source material was PBMCs. The receptor's source is a woman in her 50s in good health and CMV-seropositive. The CDR3 loop is CASSAGGAGETQYF. The CDR3 DNA is TGTGCCAGCAGCGCCGGGGGGGCCGGAGAGACCCAGTACTTC.